This TCR beta chain is drawn from a study of beta chain features in type 1 diabetes. Study-wide background: Patients shared similar age, gender and cell yields with healthy donors. Whole-study findings and limits: Type 1 diabetes patients had VDJ junctions that carried fewer insertions and more deletions.

Sequenced material consisted of expressed TCRB transcripts (all of the isolated RNA was reverse transcribed). Generated by immunoSEQ multiplex PCR, the TCRdb table keeps only in-frame clones and is missing some. This sample has more than 300,000 clones, with over 10% found just once. In regard to this clone: The antigen is undetermined.

Material: naive CD4+ T cells from blood. The TCR sequence derives from a man younger than 30 in good health.

CDR3 residues: CASSYSGMPQHF. CDR3 coding DNA: TGTGCCAGCAGTTACTCCGGGATGCCCCAGCATTTT. The rearrangement links TRBV6-5 to TRBJ1-5; D call uncertain. Trimming shortened V by 0 bases and J by 9 bases, and 6 bases separated the two germline ends. This CDR3 is 12 amino acids long. Germline V gene lookup returns CDR1 MNHEY and CDR2 SVGAGI.